This TCR beta chain was identified in a study of spatial heterogeneity in lung cancer. Study at large: In raw reads, more than nine appearances on average were recorded for each unique TCR and UMI combination.

Points from the study as a whole: Expanded alpha and beta TCR counts within tumors tracked tumor mutation counts.

There are a few counts of this clonotype. The antigen is unknown. TCRdb reanalysed the 5' RACE reads using MiXCR and keeps one entry per CDR3 protein. The data contain around 1,600 distinct CDR3 sequences, 20% to 30% of them seen just once; the ten biggest clones take up roughly a tenth. Time point meaning: sample taken at primary tumor resection. Samples came from about 72 TRACERx patients with untreated early-stage lung cancer. CDR1 and CDR2 (germline): MNHNS, SASEGT. The CDR3 consists of 14 residues. The V segment lost 2 bases and the J segment 8 bases; nucleotides outside the gene matches: 3. The sequence was collected from a female donor with early-stage non-small cell lung cancer. Sequences were derived from lung tumor tissue, sampled at surgery. V gene TRBV6-1 combines with J gene TRBJ2-1; 10 bases align to TRBD1. Here the CDR3 reads CASSERDRGYEQFF. For the CDR3, the DNA is TGTGCCAGCAGTGAAAGGGACAGGGGCTATGAGCAGTTCTTC.